This passage covers 19 T cell receptor beta chains from one sample sequenced in a study of blood T cell repertoires in COVID-19. This table comes from immunoSEQ multiplex PCR, and its TCRdb copy is limited to in-frame clones, with some not included. The data contain about 180,000 clones, roughly 88% of them singletons. Sequenced sample: PBMCs or T cells enriched from blood (not recorded which). The source of these receptors is a woman aged 25 to 45 who had recovered from COVID-19.

This clone was seen once. The chain couples TRBV11-3 to TRBJ2-1, with 12 bases aligning to TRBD2. Germline CDR1 and CDR2: SGHNT and YENEEA. V shed 1 base and J 6 bases; nucleotides not matched to a gene: 4. This CDR3 comprises 16 residues. The CDR3 DNA reads TGTGCCAGCAGCTTAGGGACTAGCGGGACCTCCAATGAGCAGTTCTTC. It codes for CASSLGTSGTSNEQFF.

Concerning this clone itself: A read error is likely, as this CDR3 ends without the conserved phenylalanine or tryptophan. No DNA is shown, since the ends of the CDR3 on it are uncertain; the CDR3 is the one TCRdb lists. V is TRBV19 and J is TRBJ2-7; TRBD1 reflects the table's D call only, with no check against the DNA. The CDR3 length is 9 residues, termini included. The germline CDR1 and CDR2 sequences are LNHDA and SQIVND (reference sequence). The CDR3 region is CAPMGALGL.

The chain combines TRBV2 with TRBJ1-2, with a weak D call TRBD1 (5 bases). CDR1 and CDR2 (germline): SNHLY, FYNNEI. Trimming removed 2 bases at V and 6 bases at J, with 7 bases between. The CDR3 is 12 residues long. This CDR3 is CASSEWGDGYTF. In DNA, the CDR3 is TGTGCCAGCAGTGAATGGGGGGATGGCTACACCTTC.

The rearrangement links TRBV6-1 to TRBJ2-2; 10 bases match TRBD2. V lost 1 base, J lost 6 bases, and 11 bases stayed unmatched. The CDR3 consists of 18 residues. Germline CDR1 and CDR2: MNHNS and SASEGT. The CDR3 coding sequence is TGTGCCAGCAGTGAAGGGATAGCGGGAGGTCGCCGTGCCGGGGAGCTGTTTTTT. It specifies CASSEGIAGGRRAGELFF.

The chain uses TRBV4-1 and TRBJ1-1; D is undetermined. Deletions cut 5 bases from V and 4 bases from J, with 14 bases between. This CDR3 has 14 residues. CDR1 is MGHRA, CDR2 YSYEKL, per germline. The CDR3 DNA follows: TGCGCCAGCAGCTCGTATGGCCGATCCACTGAAGCTTTCTTT. Translation gives CASSSYGRSTEAFF.

The V call is TRBV5-6, the J call TRBJ2-5, with D perhaps TRBD2 (6 bases). CDR3 length equals 15 residues. Germline CDR1 reads SGHDT; CDR2 reads YYEEEE. Between the trimmed V and J ends, which lost 0 bases and 7 bases, there was a span of 16 bases. Written as DNA, the CDR3 is TGTGCCAGCAGCTTGGAAGGCGCGGGGACGAGGACCCAGTACTTC. Translated: CASSLEGAGTRTQYF.

The table lists this clone with a few counts. The CDR3 DNA reads TGTGCCAGCAGTTCAGGGTGGACGGCCTACGAGCAGTACTTC. Translating gives CASSSGWTAYEQYF. The V and J genes are TRBV6-2 or TRBV6-3 and TRBJ2-7, with D possibly being TRBD1 (5 bases). Trimming removed 4 bases from V and 2 bases from J, with 12 bases in between. The CDR3 spans 14 residues. Germline V gives CDR1 MNHEY, CDR2 SVGEGT.

V usage is TRBV27 and J usage is TRBJ2-3, with D perhaps TRBD2 (6 bases). Per germline, CDR1 MNHEY and CDR2 SMNVEV (reference sequence). V lost 1 base to trimming and J lost 4 bases, with 12 bases between them. The CDR3 has 15 amino acids. CDR3 region: CASSLFKERADTQYF. CDR3 bases: TGTGCCAGCAGTTTATTCAAGGAGCGGGCAGATACGCAGTATTTT.

V usage is TRBV6-5 and J usage is TRBJ2-2; 7 bases are shared with TRBD1. The CDR3 contains 15 residues. Germline-derived CDR1 and CDR2 are MNHEY and SVGAGI. V shed 4 bases and J 5 bases; nucleotides not matched to a gene: 7. In DNA, the CDR3 is TGTGCCAGCAGTTCTCCGGGACAGATAACCGGGGAGCTGTTTTTT. This encodes CASSSPGQITGELFF.

The rearrangement uses TRBV3-1 (or the pseudogene TRBV3-2) and TRBJ1-1; a possible D gene is TRBD1 (5 bases). The CDR3 sequence is 14 residues long. Germline V CDR1 and CDR2: LGHDT, YNNKEL (reference sequence). With 3 bases removed from V and 2 bases from J, the gap between germline ends came to 10 bases. The CDR3 sequence: CASSQVDRNTEAFF. For the CDR3, the DNA is TGTGCCAGCAGCCAGGTTGACAGAAACACTGAAGCTTTCTTT.

In nucleotides, the CDR3 is TGTGCCAGCAGTTTGGGACAGCTTAATGAAAAACTGTTTTTT. Translated: CASSLGQLNEKLFF. This chain joins TRBV28 and TRBJ1-4, with TRBD1 matching over 7 bases. Per germline, CDR1 MDHEN and CDR2 SYDVKM. With V trimmed by 3 bases and J by 4 bases, 2 bases remained unmatched. The CDR3 runs 14 residues.

The chain employs TRBV7-6 and TRBJ2-3, with 7 positions matching TRBD2. The CDR3 covers 15 residues. J was trimmed by 4 bases and V by 8 bases; bases with no gene match: 12. The germline V gene has CDR1 SGHVS and CDR2 FNYEAQ. CDR3 sequence reads: CASGLGGRNSDTQYF. CDR3 DNA sequence: TGTGCCAGCGGTTTGGGAGGGAGGAACTCAGATACGCAGTATTTT.

The chain has TRBV5-6 and TRBJ2-1; 14 bases are a match to TRBD2. The CDR3 totals 15 residues. Germline trimming cut 5 bases from V and 5 bases from J; bases unmatched to any gene: 3. Germline CDR1 is SGHDT and CDR2 is YYEEEE. The CDR3 is CASSLTSGGDNEQFF. CDR3 DNA sequence: TGTGCCAGCAGTTTGACTAGCGGGGGGGACAATGAGCAGTTCTTC.

The chain recombines TRBV5-6 with TRBJ2-5, with a weak D call TRBD1 (6 bases). Germline V lookup: CDR1 SGHDT, CDR2 YYEEEE. The CDR3 totals 13 residues. V was cut by 4 bases and J by 2 bases, with 9 bases left in between. CDR3 DNA sequence: TGTGCCAGCAGCCGGACAGATCAAGAGACCCAGTACTTC. The encoded protein is CASSRTDQETQYF.

The chain uses TRBV7-3 and TRBJ2-2; a weak D match, TRBD2 (6 bases). V dropped 2 bases and J dropped 5 bases, with 18 bases sitting between them. The CDR3 is 17 amino acids. CDR1 and CDR2 from the germline V gene are SGHTA and FQGTGA. The CDR3 DNA is TGTGCCAGCAGCTTAGCTCCGGGACTTGGGAGGACCGGGGAGCTGTTTTTT. Its translation: CASSLAPGLGRTGELFF.

This chain uses TRBV19 with TRBJ1-1, with D possibly matching TRBD1 (6 bases). Germline values: CDR1 LNHDA, CDR2 SQIVND (reference sequence). V lost 2 bases, J lost 0 bases, and 13 bases lay in between. CDR3 length: 16 amino acids. The CDR3 loop is CASSIYGQGMNTEAFF. The DNA for the CDR3 is TGTGCCAGTAGTATATACGGCCAGGGGATGAACACTGAAGCTTTCTTT.

In its sample, this clone was seen once. This chain links TRBV18 with TRBJ1-3, with TRBD1 as a possible D gene (5 bases). Germline values: CDR1 KGHSH, CDR2 LQKENI. The ends were cut back, 6 bases at V and 0 bases at J, with 15 bases in the middle. This CDR3 has 16 residues. CDR3 DNA: TGTGCCAGCTCCCGGACAAGGGAGGCCTCTGGAAACACCATATATTTT. Protein product: CASSRTREASGNTIYF.

The chain has TRBV19 and TRBJ1-5, with TRBD1 matching 7 bases. With 3 bases clipped from V and 5 bases from J, the junction kept 10 bases outside the gene matches. Looked up from germline, CDR1 is LNHDA and CDR2 is SQIVND (reference sequence). The CDR3 contains 16 residues. The CDR3 here is CASSIFQGDRDQPQHF. CDR3 sequence (DNA): TGTGCCAGTAGTATTTTTCAGGGGGATCGGGATCAGCCCCAGCATTTT.

This rearrangement joins TRBV4-2 to TRBJ2-1; 8 bases are a match to TRBD2. V was pared by 2 bases and J by 2 bases, with 5 bases of the junction left unmatched. Germline values: CDR1 LGHNA, CDR2 YNFKEQ. The CDR3 contains 16 residues. DNA of the CDR3: TGTGCCAGCAGCCAACGAGCGGGAGAGGCCTACAATGAGCAGTTCTTC. This codes for CASSQRAGEAYNEQFF.